The rows below give T cell receptor beta chains drawn from one sample of a study of shared clonotypes between healthy human individuals. Profiling relied on immunoSEQ multiplex PCR, and the TCRdb table lists in-frame clones only, not all of them. The table has around 1,900,000 clones, over 85% seen once. The sample comprised naive CD8+ T cells from PBMCs. Receptor source: a man younger than 30 in good health. Some clones in this sample may be carry-over from other donors' samples. Both conserved end residues are part of each CDR3. The order of the fields is D gene, V gene, J gene, CDR3 DNA, CDR3 protein. D genes are given only for firm matches.

TRBD2,TRBV25-1,TRBJ2-1,TGTGCCAGCAGTGAATGGGGACTAGCGGTCCATGAGCAGTTCTTC,CASSEWGLAVHEQFF
TRBD2,TRBV27,TRBJ2-3,TGTGCCAGCAGACAAATAGCGGGAGGGGCGACAGATACGCAGTATTTT,CASRQIAGGATDTQYF
NA,TRBV7-8,TRBJ2-7,TGTGCCAGCAGCTTAGCGAGAGGAGCCTACGAGCAGTACTTC,CASSLARGAYEQYF
TRBD1,TRBV7-9,TRBJ2-5,TGTGCCAGCAGCTCCCGGACAGGCGGGCAAGAGACCCAGTACTTC,CASSSRTGGQETQYF
NA,TRBV6-5,TRBJ1-4,TGTGCCAGCAGTTACGATGGTTGGTCAGGGAACGAAAAACTGTTTTTT,CASSYDGWSGNEKLFF
NA,TRBV28,TRBJ2-5,TGTGCCAGCAGTTTGCTGGTAGGGTGGGAGACCCAGTACTTC,CASSLLVGWETQYF
TRBD1,TRBV28,TRBJ1-2,TGTGCCAGCAGCACAGGGGGCTATGGCTACACCTTC,CASSTGGYGYTF
TRBD2,TRBV9,TRBJ2-7,TGTGCCAGCAGCGGTCATCCCGGGAGGACCTACGAGCAGTACTTC,CASSGHPGRTYEQYF
TRBD1,TRBV5-4,TRBJ1-1,TGTGCCAGCAGCCGCGGGGACAGGGGGCCGGACACTGAAGCTTTCTTT,CASSRGDRGPDTEAFF
TRBD2,TRBV9,TRBJ2-7,TGTGCCAGCAGCGCCGGCGGTGATAGCGGGACCTACGAGCAGTACTTC,CASSAGGDSGTYEQYF